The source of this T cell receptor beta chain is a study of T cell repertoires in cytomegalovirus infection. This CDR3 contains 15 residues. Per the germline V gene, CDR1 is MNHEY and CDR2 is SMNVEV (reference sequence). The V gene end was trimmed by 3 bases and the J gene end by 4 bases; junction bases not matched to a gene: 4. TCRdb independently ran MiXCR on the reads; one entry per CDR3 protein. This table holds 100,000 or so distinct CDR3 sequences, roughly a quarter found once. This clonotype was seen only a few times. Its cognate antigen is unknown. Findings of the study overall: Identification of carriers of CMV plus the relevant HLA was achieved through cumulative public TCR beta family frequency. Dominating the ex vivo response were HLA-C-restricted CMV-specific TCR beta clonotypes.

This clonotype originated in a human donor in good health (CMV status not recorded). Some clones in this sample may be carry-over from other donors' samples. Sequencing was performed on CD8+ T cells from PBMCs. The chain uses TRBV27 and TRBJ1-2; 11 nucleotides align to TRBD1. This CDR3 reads CASSLRTGGLYGYTF. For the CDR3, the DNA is TGTGCCAGCAGTTTGAGGACAGGGGGCCTCTATGGCTACACCTTC.